Listed here are 2 T cell receptor beta chains from one sample, sequenced in a study of breast tumors, draining lymph nodes, adjacent tissues. The lymph nodes were axillary draining lymph nodes from breast cancer patients. Using its own MiXCR run on the multiplex PCR reads, TCRdb lists one record per CDR3 protein. Of about 230,000 distinct CDR3 sequences detected, approximately 31% appear once; the ten largest clones hold about 1.4%. Sequenced: axillary lymph node tissue. The receptors come from a female donor with breast cancer. Some clones in this sample may be carry-over from other donors' samples.

Details on this clonotype: Being one base from a much bigger clone, this may be a read error. The chain recombines TRBV6-6 with TRBJ1-4; D is ambiguous. CDR1 and CDR2 from the germline V gene are MNHNY and SVGAGI (reference sequence). This CDR3 contains 15 residues. CDR3 amino acids: CANSHSGVDNEKLFF. Written as DNA, the CDR3 is TGTGCCAACAGTCACTCCGGGGTCGATAATGAAAAACTGTTTTTT.

This clonotype has at least ten counts. The chain is built from TRBV5-1 and TRBJ2-7; D is perhaps TRBD2 (6 bases). Trimming removed 6 bases from V and 1 base from J, with 14 bases in between. The CDR3 spans 14 residues. Germline V lookup: CDR1 SGHRS, CDR2 YFSETQ. The CDR3, as DNA: TGCGCCAGCACTAACCTCGGAGGGTCCTACGAGCAGTACTTC. It translates to CASTNLGGSYEQYF.